This note documents a single T cell receptor (beta chain) sequence. The target antigen is unknown. The data stem from a study of T cell responses to AZD1222 COVID-19 vaccine. Broader study findings: White British people made up most donors, females outnumbered males, and clonal diversity was possibly underestimated. The reported proportion of spike-specific TCRs targeting unmutated variant regions was nearly half.

The analysis combined second doses at about 4 or about 12 weeks. The table came from immunoSEQ multiplex PCR; TCRdb's copy has only in-frame clones and leaves some out. The data hold around 25,000 clones, with roughly 84% observed a single time. The material was peripheral blood, obtained 28 days after the second AZD1222 dose. The clonotype originates from an adult who received the AZD1222 COVID-19 vaccine.

CDR3 nucleotide sequence: TGTGCCAGCGTTAGGGGTCAGGACACTGAAGCTTTCTTT. This sequence encodes CASVRGQDTEAFF. The chain couples TRBV5-6 to TRBJ1-1, with D possibly being TRBD1 (5 bases). V was shortened by 7 bases and J by 3 bases, with 13 bases between the two germline ends. The CDR3 is 13 residues long. The germline gives CDR1 SGHDT, CDR2 YYEEEE.